One and the same sample provided the 25 T cell receptor beta chains below, sequenced in a study of cytomegalovirus exposure and HLA in healthy donors. 60 Vbeta and 13 Jbeta primers were used in PCR. The repertoire was sequenced with immunoSEQ multiplex PCR; TCRdb's copy has only in-frame clones and lacks some. The sample consists of 150,000 or so clones, 70% to 80% of them appearing once. The sample was PBMCs. These receptors all come from a man between 35 and 55 years old in good health and CMV-seropositive.

In this sample, this clone turned up a few times. V is TRBV7-2 and J is TRBJ2-3; 8 bases agree with TRBD1. CDR3 length: 15 amino acids. Germline V gene lookup returns CDR1 SGHTA and CDR2 FQGNSA. The V and J ends lost 7 bases and 6 bases, in that order; junction bases with no gene match: 12. The DNA of the CDR3 is TGTGCCAGCAACCCGCGGACAGGGTGGAGGGATACGCAGTATTTT. This codes for CASNPRTGWRDTQYF.

In this sample, this clone turned up a few times. The V gene is TRBV30, the J gene TRBJ2-7; possibly TRBD2 for D (5 bases). Trimming shortened V by 0 bases and J by 6 bases, and 12 bases separated the two germline ends. The CDR3 contains 13 residues. Per the germline V gene, CDR1 is GTSNPN and CDR2 is SVGIG (reference sequence). The CDR3 region has the DNA TGTGCCTGGAGTGTACTCGCTAGCTCCGAGCAGTACTTC. Its translation: CAWSVLASSEQYF.

The chain uses TRBV9 and TRBJ2-1; 8 bases map to TRBD2. This CDR3 has 16 residues. Germline trimming cut 3 bases from V and 5 bases from J; bases unmatched to any gene: 10. Germline assignment: CDR1 SGDLS and CDR2 YYNGEE. CDR3 coding DNA: TGTGCCAGCAGCGAGCCGATGCGGGAGGACCACAATGAGCAGTTCTTC. Its translation: CASSEPMREDHNEQFF.

This clone was observed once. This chain connects TRBV5-1 to TRBJ1-1, with a possible D match to TRBD1 (5 bases). This CDR3 is built from 15 residues. Looked up from germline, CDR1 is SGHRS and CDR2 is YFSETQ. Trimming stripped 0 bases from V and 2 bases from J, with 11 bases between. CDR3 bases: TGCGCCAGCAGCTTGGCCTCAGGGTATAACACTGAAGCTTTCTTT. Its translation: CASSLASGYNTEAFF.

V gene TRBV7-9 combines with J gene TRBJ2-7; 11 bases fit TRBD2. The CDR3 consists of 14 residues. Losses at the gene ends were 10 bases for V and 1 base for J; bases not matched to a gene: 6. Germline CDR1 and CDR2: SEHNR and FQNEAQ (reference sequence). CDR3 nucleotides: TGTGCCACCTTCATAGCGGGAGGGTCCTACGAGCAGTACTTC. Translating it yields CATFIAGGSYEQYF. Based on the CDR3 plus reference TRBV7-9 and TRBJ2-7, the full variable domain is DTGVSQNPRHKITKRGQNVTFRCDPISEHNRLYWYRQTLGQGPEFLTYFQNEAQLEKSRLLSDRFSAERPKGSFSTLEIQRTEQGDSAMYLCATFIAGGSYEQYFGPGTRLTVT.

This clone has only one observation. V and J are TRBV18 and TRBJ1-1, with D possibly being TRBD1 (6 bases). From germline, CDR1 is KGHSH and CDR2 LQKENI. With 4 bases removed from V and 6 bases from J, the gap between germline ends came to 12 bases. The CDR3 runs to 13 residues. In nucleotides, the CDR3 is TGTGCCAGCTCACGTACGCAGGGGTCTGAAGCTTTCTTT. It yields the protein CASSRTQGSEAFF.

The chain combines TRBV18 with TRBJ2-7; the D is unclear. This CDR3 spans 13 amino acids. CDR1 KGHSH and CDR2 LQKENI come from the germline V gene. V was pared by 0 bases and J by 6 bases, with 9 bases between. This CDR3 is CASSPPSVAEQYF. The CDR3 region has the DNA TGTGCCAGCTCACCACCGAGTGTAGCCGAGCAGTACTTC.

The chain employs TRBV6-4 and TRBJ2-1, with 9 positions matching TRBD2. The CDR3 is 14 amino acids. Losses at the gene ends were 6 bases for V and 9 bases for J; bases not matched to a gene: 9. From germline, CDR1 is MRHNA and CDR2 SNTAGT. As DNA, the CDR3 is TGTGCCAGCAGCATCTTAGCGGGAGCATCTGAGCAGTTCTTC. Its translation is CASSILAGASEQFF.

The chain links TRBV30 to TRBJ1-5, with 7 bases aligning to TRBD1. This CDR3 contains 10 residues. The germline gives CDR1 GTSNPN, CDR2 SVGIG (reference sequence). V lost 6 bases, J lost 11 bases, and 4 bases stayed unmatched. The CDR3 region is CACGGQSQHF. The CDR3 DNA reads as TGTGCCTGTGGGGGACAGTCCCAGCATTTT.

The chain is built from TRBV6-5 and TRBJ2-1, with D perhaps TRBD2 (5 bases). This CDR3 has 13 residues. Trimming took 2 bases from V and 10 from J, leaving 12 bases between them. Germline-derived CDR1 and CDR2 are MNHEY and SVGAGI. DNA of the CDR3: TGTGCCAGCAGTTACACTAGGGCCGGGGAGCAGTTCTTC. Residues: CASSYTRAGEQFF.

The chain couples TRBV7-3 to TRBJ2-2; D remains ambiguous. V was trimmed by 5 bases and J by 6 bases, leaving 13 bases between them. The CDR3 is made up of 14 amino acids. The V gene's germline CDR1 is SGHTA and CDR2 FQGTGA. The CDR3 DNA reads as TGTGCCAGCAGCCCCACATCAGGCCCCGGGGAGCTGTTTTTT. Its protein product is CASSPTSGPGELFF.

The J gene is TRBJ2-7, the V gene TRBV6-5; D perhaps matches TRBD2 (6 bases). This CDR3 contains 14 residues. V lost 0 bases and J lost 2, with 8 bases in between. From germline, CDR1 is MNHEY and CDR2 SVGAGI. This chain's CDR3 is CASSYSRETYEQYF. The CDR3 nucleotides read TGTGCCAGCAGTTACTCGCGGGAAACCTACGAGCAGTACTTC.

The V and J genes are TRBV14 and TRBJ1-6; TRBD1 is a possible D gene (6 bases). Germline V CDR1 and CDR2: SGHDN, FVKESK. Trimming shortened V by 6 bases and J by 9 bases, and 12 bases separated the two germline ends. The CDR3 runs 13 residues. CDR3 sequence: CASRPGVSSPLHF. Here the CDR3 DNA reads TGTGCCAGCAGACCAGGGGTTTCTTCACCCCTCCACTTT. The whole variable domain, filled in from reference TRBV14 and TRBJ1-6, reads EAGVTQFPSHSVIEKGQTVTLRCDPISGHDNLYWYRRVMGKEIKFLLHFVKESKQDESGMPNNRFLAERTGGTYSTLKVQPAELEDSGVYFCASRPGVSSPLHFGNGTRLTVT.

The rearrangement uses TRBV4-3 and TRBJ1-2; D is perhaps TRBD1 (5 bases). Germline V gene sequence: CDR1 LGHNA, CDR2 YSLEER. V shed 3 bases and J shed 7 bases, with 12 bases lying between them. The CDR3 is 13 amino acids. The CDR3 DNA is TGCGCCAGCAGCCACCCTGATGGGGCTGGCTACACCTTC. This encodes CASSHPDGAGYTF.

This chain joins TRBV4-3 and TRBJ1-1; D is perhaps TRBD1 (6 bases). The CDR3 has 15 residues. Germline V CDR1 and CDR2: LGHNA, YSLEER. The V end lost 1 base, the J end lost 6 bases, and 15 bases lay between the germline ends. Here the CDR3 DNA reads TGCGCCAGCAGCCAAGTTCTCCGGGACAAACCTGAAGCTTTCTTT. This gives the protein CASSQVLRDKPEAFF.

This chain uses TRBV5-4 with TRBJ2-7; TRBD1 agrees at 10 bases. In germline, CDR1 is SGHNT, CDR2 YYREEE (reference sequence). The CDR3 length is 15 residues. V lost 3 bases to trimming and J lost 2 bases; unmatched junction nucleotides: 5. Here the CDR3 DNA reads TGTGCCAGCAGCTGGGGACAGGGGCCCCCCTACGAGCAGTACTTC. Its protein is CASSWGQGPPYEQYF.

The V call is TRBV6-1, the J call TRBJ2-1; 7 bases fit TRBD1. Germline CDR1 reads MNHNS; CDR2 reads SASEGT. V shed 11 bases, J shed 7 bases, and the junction held 5 bases outside the gene matches. CDR3 length: 11 residues. This CDR3 is CAGQQGNEQFF. Written as DNA, the CDR3 is TGTGCCGGACAACAGGGGAATGAGCAGTTCTTC.

The chain recombines TRBV6-5 with TRBJ1-2; TRBD1 agrees at 7 bases. Germline-derived CDR1 and CDR2 are MNHEY and SVGAGI. V gave up 0 bases and J gave up 4 bases; unmatched junction bases: 5. The CDR3 runs to 15 residues. In DNA form, the CDR3 reads TGTGCCAGCAGTTACTCGCCGAGACAGGGCTATGGCTACACCTTC. Its protein is CASSYSPRQGYGYTF.

This chain joins TRBV27 and TRBJ2-2, with 10 bases lining up with TRBD2. The CDR3 is 16 amino acids. V dropped 1 base and J dropped 8; count of bases not matched to a gene: 7. Looked up from germline, CDR1 is MNHEY and CDR2 is SMNVEV (reference sequence). CDR3 in amino acids: CASSLLIAGGAGELFF. Here the CDR3 DNA reads TGTGCCAGCAGTTTATTGATAGCGGGAGGAGCTGGGGAGCTGTTTTTT.

The chain employs TRBV19 and TRBJ1-5; TRBD1 might be the D (6 bases). V lost 5 bases, J lost 0 bases, and 14 bases lay in between. Germline values: CDR1 LNHDA, CDR2 SQIVND (reference sequence). The CDR3 extends over 16 amino acids. DNA for the CDR3: TGTGCCAGTAGTCCCCACGGACAGATTAGCAATCAGCCCCAGCATTTT. Translated, it gives CASSPHGQISNQPQHF.

The chain carries TRBV4-3 and TRBJ1-4, with TRBD1 as a possible D gene (5 bases). V gave up 0 bases and J gave up 8 bases, with 13 bases separating them. Looked up from germline, CDR1 is LGHNA and CDR2 is YSLEER. This CDR3 has 15 amino acids. The CDR3 here is CASSQDLGRVEKLFF. The CDR3 nucleotides are TGCGCCAGCAGCCAAGATCTCGGCAGGGTCGAAAAACTGTTTTTT.

The chain is built from TRBV6-5 and TRBJ2-1; 7 bases agree with TRBD2. The ends lost 7 bases at V and 4 bases at J; junction bases unmatched: 10. Germline-derived CDR1 and CDR2 are MNHEY and SVGAGI. The CDR3 runs 15 residues. DNA for the CDR3: TGTGCCAGCACCGCTTGGGGGGAGGGGTACAATGAGCAGTTCTTC. Its translation: CASTAWGEGYNEQFF.

J is TRBJ2-5 and V is TRBV6-5, with D perhaps TRBD2 (6 bases). Trimming removed 2 bases from V and 5 bases from J, with 15 bases in between. The CDR3 spans 15 residues. Germline assignment: CDR1 MNHEY and CDR2 SVGAGI. The CDR3 DNA reads TGTGCCAGCAGTTACCATGCCCACGGAGGGGAGACCCAGTACTTC. As protein: CASSYHAHGGETQYF.

In the case of this clone: A junction end diverges from the germline sequence, so it may reflect a read error. J is TRBJ1-1 and V is TRBV7-9, with D unresolved. This CDR3 comprises 16 residues. The germline gives CDR1 SEHNR, CDR2 FQNEAQ (reference sequence). The CDR3 DNA follows: TGTTCCAGCAGCTTTATAGGCCTATTAGCGGGCCCTGAAGCTTTCTTT. It yields the protein CSSSFIGLLAGPEAFF.

Here the CDR3 DNA reads TGTGCCAGCGGTCCCGGGCGGGTCTACAATGAGCAGTTCTTC. Translating gives CASGPGRVYNEQFF. J is TRBJ2-1 and V is TRBV27; a possible D gene is TRBD2 (5 bases). CDR1 and CDR2 (germline): MNHEY, SMNVEV (reference sequence). Trimming pared 8 bases from V and 3 bases from J, leaving 14 bases between. This CDR3 is built from 14 residues.